One T cell receptor beta chain is described in this entry. This receptor's antigen is unknown. No much larger clone exists at a distance of one base, and base qualities are not known. The entry originates in a study of lymphopenia after photon versus proton radiotherapy (dated by TCRdb to between 2019 and 2020). For the wider study: The study compared the immunological effects of photon versus proton radiation therapy in patients with gastrointestinal tumors who developed high-grade lymphopenia. The roughly 20 patients in the cohort had gastrointestinal tumors, were treated with either photon or proton therapy, and subsequently developed lymphopenia. The goal of the study was to characterize the differences between the two radiation modalities in how they affect the immune system.

What the authors observed across the whole study: Among patients across the cohort who died, overall survival time showed an inverse correlation with a larger post-nadir drop in TCR diversity. After the lymphocyte count nadir, photon-treated repertoires showed oligoclonal expansion, especially of CD8+ Temra cells, which drove the drop in diversity. The survival association was assessed only in patients who died, and better survival with proton therapy was presented by the authors as a possibility rather than a demonstrated result. During treatment, patients who received photon therapy lost naive T cells and TCR diversity and gained effector/memory populations, whereas patients who received proton therapy remained relatively stable.

Libraries were made using the immunoSEQ multiplex PCR assay. Deep sequencing of rearranged TCR beta loci, alongside multiparametric flow cytometry, was used to profile T cell repertoires. TCRdb took over this immuneACCESS table, retaining in-frame rearrangements with V and J assigned. Such tables are incomplete; in checked studies, under half of the missing clones stem from an unresolved V gene, and the remainder is unexplained. This sample lists over 25,000 clones; around 82% were detected once. Together, the top ten hold approximately 15% of the sample. CDR1 LNHDA and CDR2 SQIVND are derived from the germline V gene (reference sequence). The CDR3 starts with the cysteine, ends with the phenylalanine, and has 17 residues. The DNA shown is the 51-base CDR3, in frame from base 1. Trimming removed 5 bases from V and 3 bases from J; the gene matches leave 14 bases unexplained.

The chain is encoded by TRBV19 joined to TRBJ2-7, and 9 junctional nucleotides match TRBD2. Here the sequenced sample was peripheral blood, taken from a patient treated with proton-based radiotherapy. The source is a woman between 70 and 85 years old with pancreatic cancer. The CDR3 region has the sequence CASSGGFGKRGVYEQYF. The DNA sequence is given as TGTGCCAGTAGTGGTGGGTTCGGAAAGCGGGGGGTCTACGAGCAGTACTTC.